This T cell receptor (beta chain) was sequenced during a study of blood T cell repertoires in COVID-19. V was trimmed by 7 bases and J by 3 bases, leaving 15 bases between them. Germline assignment: CDR1 LNHDA and CDR2 SQIVND (reference sequence). CDR3 size: 14 residues. Some clones are missing from TCRdb's copy, which holds only in-frame ones; the method was immunoSEQ multiplex PCR. The sample has some 97,000 clones, 91% seen once. This chain links TRBV19 with TRBJ1-1, with D hard to call. The clonotype was recovered from a man aged 55-75 years with acute or convalescent COVID-19. Sequenced input: peripheral blood. The CDR3 nucleotides read TGTGCCAGTACCGGGTCGAAGAGGGACACTGAAGCTTTCTTT. Amino acid sequence: CASTGSKRDTEAFF.